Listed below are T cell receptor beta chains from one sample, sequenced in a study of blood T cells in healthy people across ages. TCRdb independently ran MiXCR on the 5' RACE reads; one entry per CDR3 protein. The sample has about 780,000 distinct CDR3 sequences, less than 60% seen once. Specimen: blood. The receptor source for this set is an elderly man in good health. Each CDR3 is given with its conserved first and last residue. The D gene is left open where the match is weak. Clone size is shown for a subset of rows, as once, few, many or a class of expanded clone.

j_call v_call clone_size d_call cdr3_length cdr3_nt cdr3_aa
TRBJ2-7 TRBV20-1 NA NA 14 TGCAGTGCTAGAGAGCAGGACCTCTCCTACGAGCAGTACTTC CSAREQDLSYEQYF
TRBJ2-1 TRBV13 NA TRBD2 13 TGTGCCAGCAGCCCTCTGCGGGAGAGCGAGCAGTTCTTC CASSPLRESEQFF
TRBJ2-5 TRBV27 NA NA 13 TGTGCCAGCAGTCGGGACTCCCTAAGGACCCAGTACTTC CASSRDSLRTQYF
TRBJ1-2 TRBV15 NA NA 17 TGTGCCACCAGCAGAGCCCCCGGGACAACGATCTATTCCGGCTACACCTTC CATSRAPGTTIYSGYTF
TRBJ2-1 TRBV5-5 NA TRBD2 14 TGTGCCAGCAGCCCGGGACTAGCGGACGACCTGCAGTTCTTC CASSPGLADDLQFF
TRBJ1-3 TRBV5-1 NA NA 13 TGCGCCAGCAGCTTGCCGAGGGAAAACACCATATATTTT CASSLPRENTIYF
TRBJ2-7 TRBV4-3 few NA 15 TGCGCCAGCAGCCAAGACAGGGATATGACCTACGAGCAGTACTTC CASSQDRDMTYEQYF
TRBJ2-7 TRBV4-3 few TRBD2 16 TGCGCCAGCAGCCAAGAAGTAGGCGGGAGGGTTCACGAGCAGTACTTC CASSQEVGGRVHEQYF
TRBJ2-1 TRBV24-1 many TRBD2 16 TGTGCCACCAGTGATTTGGGACTAGCGGGGTTCAATGAGCAGTTCTTC CATSDLGLAGFNEQFF
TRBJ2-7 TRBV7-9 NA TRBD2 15 TGTGCCAGCAGCTTAGGGGCGGGAGCAGACTACGAGCAGTACTTC CASSLGAGADYEQYF
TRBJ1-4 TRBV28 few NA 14 TGTGCCAGCAAAAAGGCAGGGTCCTGGGAAAAACTGTTTTTT CASKKAGSWEKLFF
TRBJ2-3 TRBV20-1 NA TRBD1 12 TGCAGTGCTAGATCGACAGGGGGTACGCAGTATTTT CSARSTGGTQYF
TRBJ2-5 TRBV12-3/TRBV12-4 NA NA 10 TGTGCCTCCAAAGGCCAGACCCAGTACTTC CASKGQTQYF
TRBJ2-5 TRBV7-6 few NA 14 TGTGCCAGCAGCTTACCTCAGGGGGGAGAGACCCAGTACTTC CASSLPQGGETQYF
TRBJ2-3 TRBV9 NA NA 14 TGTGCCAGCAGCATAGGGGCAGGCCCTAATACGCAGTATTTT CASSIGAGPNTQYF
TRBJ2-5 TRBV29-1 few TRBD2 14 TGCAGCGTCTCGACTAGCGGGGTCCAAGAGACCCAGTACTTC CSVSTSGVQETQYF
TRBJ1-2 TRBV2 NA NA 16 TGTGCCAGCAGTGAAACCGGGACACCGACCGACTATGGCTACACCTTC CASSETGTPTDYGYTF
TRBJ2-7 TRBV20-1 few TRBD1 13 TGCAGTGCTTTACAGGGGTTCTCCTACGAGCAGTACTTC CSALQGFSYEQYF
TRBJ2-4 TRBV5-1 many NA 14 TGCGCCAGCAGCCGAGAGGGGGATGAAAACATTCAGTACTTC CASSREGDENIQYF
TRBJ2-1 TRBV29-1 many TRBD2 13 TGCAGCGTGAAGGTTGTAGCGGGAGAAGAGCAGTTCTTC CSVKVVAGEEQFF
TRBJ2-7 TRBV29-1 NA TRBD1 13 TGCAGCGTTGGGGACAGGGGTGCCTACGAGCAGTACTTC CSVGDRGAYEQYF
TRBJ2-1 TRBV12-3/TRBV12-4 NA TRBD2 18 TGTGCCAGCACGAGACTAGCGGGAGTGGAGGGCTCCTACAATGAGCAGTTCTTC CASTRLAGVEGSYNEQFF
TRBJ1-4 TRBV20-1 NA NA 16 TGCAGTGCTAGAGGTTGGGGGTTTGCAACTAATGAAAAACTGTTTTTT CSARGWGFATNEKLFF
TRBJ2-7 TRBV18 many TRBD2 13 TGTGCCAGCTCTCCGGGACTAGCGGACGAGCAGTACTTC CASSPGLADEQYF
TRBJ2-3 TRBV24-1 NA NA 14 TGTGCCACCAGTGGACCTACTAGCACAGATACGCAGTATTTT CATSGPTSTDTQYF
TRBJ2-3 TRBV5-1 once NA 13 TGCGCCAGCACCCGACTACCCACAGATACGCAGTATTTT CASTRLPTDTQYF
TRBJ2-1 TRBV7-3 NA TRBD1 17 TGTGCCAGCAGCTTAACACCCACAGGGGGCGGGTACAATGAGCAGTTCTTC CASSLTPTGGGYNEQFF
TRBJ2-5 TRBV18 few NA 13 TGTGCCAGCTCACCACTTGAGGCTCTAGGGCAGTACTTC CASSPLEALGQYF
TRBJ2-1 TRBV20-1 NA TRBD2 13 TGCAGTGCTAGAGCTCAGCGGGGACATGAGCAGTTCTTC CSARAQRGHEQFF
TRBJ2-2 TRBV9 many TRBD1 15 TGTGCCAGCAGCTCTTGGACAGGGAGGCCCGGGGAGCTGTTTTTT CASSSWTGRPGELFF
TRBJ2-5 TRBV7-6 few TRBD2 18 TGTGCCAGCAGCTCGGTGTTTGAAATAGCGGGATCCCAAGAGACCCAGTACTTC CASSSVFEIAGSQETQYF
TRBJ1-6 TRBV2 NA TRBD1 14 TGTGCCTGCAGTAGGGACAGGGGTAATTCACCCCTCCACTTT CACSRDRGNSPLHF
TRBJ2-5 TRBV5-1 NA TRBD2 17 TGCGCCAGCAGCTTACCTACTAGCGGGGGGTCACAAGAGACCCAGTACTTC CASSLPTSGGSQETQYF
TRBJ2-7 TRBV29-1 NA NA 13 TGCAGCGTCCAGGGACACCTTAACTACGAGCAGTACTTC CSVQGHLNYEQYF
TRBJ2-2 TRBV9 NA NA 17 TGTGCCAGCAGCGTAGGGCCGGCTAGCTTCGACACCGGGGAGCTGTTTTTT CASSVGPASFDTGELFF
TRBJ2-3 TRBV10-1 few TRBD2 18 TGCGCCAGCAGTGAGTCAGTGGGTAGCGGGACCTACGGGGATACGCAGTATTTT CASSESVGSGTYGDTQYF
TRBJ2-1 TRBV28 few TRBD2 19 TGTGCCAGCAGTATCTCAGCGGCCTGGACTAGCGGGCACTACAATGAGCAGTTCTTC CASSISAAWTSGHYNEQFF
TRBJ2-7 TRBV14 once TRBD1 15 TGTGCCAGCAGCCTTGGGACAGGTTTTACCTACGAGCAGTACTTC CASSLGTGFTYEQYF
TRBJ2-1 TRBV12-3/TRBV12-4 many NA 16 TGTGCCAGCAGAAACCCCGACGGGCGAATTTACAATGAGCAGTTCTTC CASRNPDGRIYNEQFF
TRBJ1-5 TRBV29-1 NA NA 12 TGCAGCGTTGGGGCAGGAAATCAGCCCCAGCATTTT CSVGAGNQPQHF
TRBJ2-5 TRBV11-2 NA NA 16 TGTGCCAGCAGCTTAGGAGGCGGGGGCCCTAGGGAGACCCAGTACTTC CASSLGGGGPRETQYF
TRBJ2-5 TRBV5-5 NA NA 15 TGTGCCAGCAGCTTGGAAGGGACGACACAAGAGACCCAGTACTTC CASSLEGTTQETQYF
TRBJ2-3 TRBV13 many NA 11 TGTGCCAGCGGGTGGCCAGATACGCAGTATTTT CASGWPDTQYF
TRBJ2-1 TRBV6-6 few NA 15 TGTGCCAGCAGCTTTATTGGACAGATGAACAATGAGCAGTTCTTC CASSFIGQMNNEQFF
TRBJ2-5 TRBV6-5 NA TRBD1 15 TGTGCCAGCAGTTTAGACAGGGAATATGTTGTAGCCCAGTACTTC CASSLDREYVVAQYF
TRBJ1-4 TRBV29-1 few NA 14 TGCAGCGCTTGGATACAGGGTGGCAATGAAAAACTGTTTTTT CSAWIQGGNEKLFF
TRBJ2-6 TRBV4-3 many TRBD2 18 TGCGCCAGCAGCCAAGAGAGGGGACTAAGCTCTGGGGCCAACGTCCTGACTTTC CASSQERGLSSGANVLTF
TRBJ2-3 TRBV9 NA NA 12 TGTGCCAGCTCGGGGGAGGCAGATACGCAGTATTTT CASSGEADTQYF
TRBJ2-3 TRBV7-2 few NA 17 TGTGCCAGCAGCTTAGCCCCGCGGGGGCGTAGCACAGATACGCAGTATTTT CASSLAPRGRSTDTQYF